This is a list of T cell receptor beta chains from one sample in a study of shared clonotypes between healthy human individuals. Sequenced by immunoSEQ multiplex PCR; TCRdb stores in-frame clones only, minus some. The data show roughly 2,000,000 clones, 93% seen once. The sample was naive CD8+ T cells from PBMCs. The receptors were sampled from a man aged 18-30 years in good health. Some clones in this sample may be carry-over from other donors' samples. Each CDR3 is given with its conserved first and last residue. Fields, in order: J gene, V gene, D gene, clone size, CDR3 DNA, CDR3 protein. The D gene is left open where the match is weak. Only part of the rows carry a size: once, few, many, or a class if the clone is expanded.

j_gene: TRBJ2-3
v_gene: TRBV7-8
d_gene: .
abundance: .
CDR3nt: TGTGCCAGCAGCTTAGAAGGGATTAGCACAGATACGCAGTATTTT
CDR3aa: CASSLEGISTDTQYF

j_gene: TRBJ1-5
v_gene: TRBV30
d_gene: .
abundance: .
CDR3nt: TGTGCCTGGGGGCCAGGCGGACGGCCCCAGCATTTT
CDR3aa: CAWGPGGRPQHF

j_gene: TRBJ2-7
v_gene: TRBV7-9
d_gene: .
abundance: .
CDR3nt: TGTGCCAGCAGCCTATCGACGGCTAGCTACGAGCAGTACTTC
CDR3aa: CASSLSTASYEQYF

j_gene: TRBJ2-7
v_gene: TRBV15
d_gene: .
abundance: once
CDR3nt: TGTGCCACCAGCAGAGTTATCTCCTACGAGCAGTACTTC
CDR3aa: CATSRVISYEQYF

j_gene: TRBJ2-7
v_gene: TRBV7-9
d_gene: .
abundance: .
CDR3nt: TGTGCCAGCAGCTTAGGGGGGATCGACGAGCAGTACTTC
CDR3aa: CASSLGGIDEQYF

j_gene: TRBJ1-2
v_gene: TRBV6-4
d_gene: .
abundance: .
CDR3nt: TGTGCCAGCAGTGACTCCAGGGTGGGAAACTATGGCTACACCTTC
CDR3aa: CASSDSRVGNYGYTF

j_gene: TRBJ1-1
v_gene: TRBV27
d_gene: .
abundance: .
CDR3nt: TGTGCCAGCACCCCACGGGGATGGACTGAAGCTTTCTTT
CDR3aa: CASTPRGWTEAFF

j_gene: TRBJ2-7
v_gene: TRBV11-2
d_gene: .
abundance: .
CDR3nt: TGTGCCAGCAGCTTAGAGATTGGCAGCCTCTACGAGCAGTACTTC
CDR3aa: CASSLEIGSLYEQYF

j_gene: TRBJ2-7
v_gene: TRBV7-9
d_gene: .
abundance: .
CDR3nt: TGTGCCAGCAGCCCCCCGGGGGCCTACGAGCAGTACTTC
CDR3aa: CASSPPGAYEQYF

j_gene: TRBJ2-1
v_gene: TRBV20-1
d_gene: .
abundance: .
CDR3nt: TGCAGTGCTAGTTACAGGGAAGCGTTCTTC
CDR3aa: CSASYREAFF

j_gene: TRBJ1-5
v_gene: TRBV28
d_gene: .
abundance: few
CDR3nt: TGTGCCAGCAGTCCCGGCCGGGACAGCAATCAGCCCCAGCATTTT
CDR3aa: CASSPGRDSNQPQHF

j_gene: TRBJ2-1
v_gene: TRBV11-2
d_gene: TRBD2
abundance: .
CDR3nt: TGTGCCAGCAGCTTACCTCGACTAGCGGATTACAATGAGCAGTTCTTC
CDR3aa: CASSLPRLADYNEQFF

j_gene: TRBJ2-2
v_gene: TRBV6-4
d_gene: .
abundance: .
CDR3nt: TGTGCCAGCAGTGAGGGACCTCACACCGGGGAGCTGTTTTTT
CDR3aa: CASSEGPHTGELFF

j_gene: TRBJ2-1
v_gene: TRBV29-1
d_gene: TRBD1
abundance: .
CDR3nt: TGCAGCGTTGAAGACGGACAGGGCCCCTACAATGAGCAGTTCTTC
CDR3aa: CSVEDGQGPYNEQFF

j_gene: TRBJ2-7
v_gene: TRBV14
d_gene: TRBD1
abundance: .
CDR3nt: TGTGCCAGCAGCCAAGTCCTTTCGACAGGGCAGCATGAGCAGTACTTC
CDR3aa: CASSQVLSTGQHEQYF

j_gene: TRBJ2-7
v_gene: TRBV4-3
d_gene: .
abundance: .
CDR3nt: TGCGCCAGCAGCCAAGCCCGGACAGCTACCTACGAGCAGTACTTC
CDR3aa: CASSQARTATYEQYF

j_gene: TRBJ2-7
v_gene: TRBV5-1
d_gene: TRBD2
abundance: .
CDR3nt: TGCGCCAGCAGTCGTGATTCCGGGACTATGACCTCACTTTCCTACGAGCAGTACTTC
CDR3aa: CASSRDSGTMTSLSYEQYF

j_gene: TRBJ1-2
v_gene: TRBV25-1
d_gene: .
abundance: .
CDR3nt: TGTGCCAGGGACGACGGAAGAGACTATGGCTACACCTTC
CDR3aa: CARDDGRDYGYTF

j_gene: TRBJ2-3
v_gene: TRBV7-9
d_gene: TRBD2
abundance: .
CDR3nt: TGTGCCATCCCCCCTAGCGGGAGGGACGATACGCAGTATTTT
CDR3aa: CAIPPSGRDDTQYF

j_gene: TRBJ2-7
v_gene: TRBV27
d_gene: TRBD1
abundance: once
CDR3nt: TGTGCCAGCAGTTTTGACAGGGCCTCCTACGAGCAGTACTTC
CDR3aa: CASSFDRASYEQYF

j_gene: TRBJ1-3
v_gene: TRBV4-3
d_gene: .
abundance: .
CDR3nt: TGCGCCAGCAGCCAAGGCATAAGAAACACCATATATTTT
CDR3aa: CASSQGIRNTIYF

j_gene: TRBJ2-7
v_gene: TRBV18
d_gene: .
abundance: .
CDR3nt: TGTGCCAGCTCACCTGAAAGGCGCACAAACTCCTACGAGCAGTACTTC
CDR3aa: CASSPERRTNSYEQYF

j_gene: TRBJ2-2
v_gene: TRBV9
d_gene: .
abundance: .
CDR3nt: TGTGCCAGCAGCGCGTCTACATCGGGGCTTAACACCGGGGAGCTGTTTTTT
CDR3aa: CASSASTSGLNTGELFF

j_gene: TRBJ2-5
v_gene: TRBV5-5
d_gene: TRBD2
abundance: .
CDR3nt: TGTGCCAGCAGCTTGGCGGCTAGCGGGGCCCAAGAGACCCAGTACTTC
CDR3aa: CASSLAASGAQETQYF

j_gene: TRBJ1-5
v_gene: TRBV5-5
d_gene: .
abundance: .
CDR3nt: TGTGCCAGCAGCCTGACAGGTCGGGGGCAGCCCCAGCATTTT
CDR3aa: CASSLTGRGQPQHF